A single sample is the source of the 8 T cell receptor beta chains below, sequenced in a study of blood T cell repertoires in COVID-19. TCRdb keeps only in-frame clones here, not all; method: immunoSEQ multiplex PCR. Of roughly 250,000 clones listed, approximately 83% are singletons. The sequenced material came from PBMCs or T cells enriched from blood (not recorded which). These receptors came from a woman younger than 45 who had recovered from COVID-19.

This sequence joins TRBV5-1 and TRBJ2-1; 7 bases match TRBD2. This CDR3 comprises 20 residues. CDR1 and CDR2 (germline): SGHRS, YFSETQ. With 3 bases clipped from V and 3 bases from J, the junction kept 21 bases outside the gene matches. The CDR3 DNA reads TGCGCCAGCAGCTCTACCCGATATACTACTGGGAGGGCGGTCTACAATGAGCAGTTCTTC. Protein product: CASSSTRYTTGRAVYNEQFF.

The genes are TRBV28 and TRBJ1-1, with D uncertain. The germline gives CDR1 MDHEN, CDR2 SYDVKM. This CDR3 has 14 amino acids. V was trimmed by 7 bases and J by 0 bases, leaving 12 bases between them. As DNA, the CDR3 is TGTGCCAGCATTCTAACCATCATGAACACTGAAGCTTTCTTT. Translating gives CASILTIMNTEAFF.

V usage is TRBV19 and J usage is TRBJ2-4; maybe TRBD1 (6 bases). The CDR3 consists of 14 residues. CDR1 and CDR2 (germline): LNHDA, SQIVND (reference sequence). Trimming left V 4 bases short and J 6 bases short, with 13 bases between. CDR3 sequence (DNA): TGTGCCAGTAGTAAACTACAGGGCCCAAACATTCAGTACTTC. Translation gives CASSKLQGPNIQYF.

The genes are TRBV29-1 and TRBJ2-1, with 10 positions matching TRBD1. This CDR3 contains 17 residues. Germline loops: CDR1 SQVTM, CDR2 ANQGSEA. V lost 3 bases and J lost 3; bases outside the gene matches: 11. This CDR3 is CSVDWTGGRGYYNEQFF. The CDR3 coding sequence is TGCAGCGTTGATTGGACAGGGGGTAGGGGTTACTACAATGAGCAGTTCTTC.

This clone was observed a single time. The rearrangement joins TRBV19 to TRBJ2-3, with 9 bases matching TRBD1. Germline CDR1 reads LNHDA; CDR2 reads SQIVND (reference sequence). CDR3 length equals 15 residues. The V and J ends lost 8 bases and 3 bases, in that order; junction bases with no gene match: 9. The CDR3 here is CASGKQGARTDTQYF. The CDR3 bases are TGTGCCAGTGGGAAACAGGGGGCACGGACAGATACGCAGTATTTT.

This chain links TRBV11-2 with TRBJ2-2; D may be TRBD2 (6 bases). The CDR3 spans 16 residues. Trimming took off 3 bases at V and 6 bases at J, with 17 bases between the two ends. Germline CDR1 is SGHAT and CDR2 is FQNNGV. CDR3 in amino acids: CASSLGGRATPGELFF. CDR3 nucleotide sequence: TGTGCCAGCAGCTTGGGGGGTAGGGCCACCCCCGGGGAGCTGTTTTTT.

This sequence joins TRBV5-6 and TRBJ2-5; a weak D match, TRBD2 (6 bases). Per the germline V gene, CDR1 is SGHDT and CDR2 is YYEEEE. V was cut by 5 bases and J by 3 bases, with 8 bases left in between. The CDR3 spans 12 residues. The CDR3 DNA sequence: TGTGCCAGCAGATGGGGGGAAGAGACCCAGTACTTC. Translation gives CASRWGEETQYF. The variable domain in full, with the rest retrieved from reference TRBV5-6 and TRBJ2-5, is DAGVTQSPTHLIKTRGQQVTLRCSPKSGHDTVSWYQQALGQGPQFIFQYYEEEERQRGNFPDRFSGHQFPNYSSELNVNALLLGDSALYLCASRWGEETQYFGPGTRLLVL.

The V gene is TRBV5-5, the J gene TRBJ1-3; weak D call: TRBD1 (6 bases). Looked up from germline, CDR1 is SGHKS and CDR2 is YYEKEE (reference sequence). The CDR3 length is 15 residues. Trimming removed 4 bases from V and 3 bases from J, with 14 bases in between. The CDR3 bases are TGTGCCAGCAGCAGGACAGCCTCTAATGGAAACACCATATATTTT. The encoded protein is CASSRTASNGNTIYF.